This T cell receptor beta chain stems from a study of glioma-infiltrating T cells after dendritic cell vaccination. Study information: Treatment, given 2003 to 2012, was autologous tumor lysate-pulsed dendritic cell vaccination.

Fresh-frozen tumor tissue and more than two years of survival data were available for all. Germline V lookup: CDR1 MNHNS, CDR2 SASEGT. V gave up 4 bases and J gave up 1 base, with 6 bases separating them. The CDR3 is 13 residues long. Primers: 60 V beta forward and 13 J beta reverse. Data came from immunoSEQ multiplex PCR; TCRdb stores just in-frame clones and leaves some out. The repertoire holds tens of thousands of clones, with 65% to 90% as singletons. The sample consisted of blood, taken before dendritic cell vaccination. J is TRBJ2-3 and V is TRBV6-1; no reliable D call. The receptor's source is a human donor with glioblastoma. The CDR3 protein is CASSAAGTDTQYF. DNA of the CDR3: TGTGCCAGCAGTGCGGCGGGCACAGATACGCAGTATTTT.